The sequence of this T cell receptor (beta chain) was determined in a study of blood T cell repertoires in COVID-19. Study-level background: Sites in the United States, Italy and Spain provided acute and convalescent COVID-19 samples. PBMCs, B-cell-depleted T cells, or T cells provided the cDNA or gDNA that made up the material.

Assay used: immunoSEQ multiplex PCR; TCRdb lists only in-frame clones, some missing. The data contain 120,000 to 150,000 clones, 86% of them singletons. The sequenced sample was peripheral blood. The clonotype comes from an older woman with acute or convalescent COVID-19.

The CDR3: CASSRDRVTGEQYF. DNA for the CDR3: TGTGCCAGCAGTCGGGACAGGGTCACGGGAGAGCAGTACTTC. The V and J genes are TRBV6-5 and TRBJ2-7; 9 nucleotides match TRBD1. The CDR3 totals 14 residues. Germline V gene sequence: CDR1 MNHEY, CDR2 SVGAGI. The V segment lost 5 bases and the J segment 7 bases; nucleotides outside the gene matches: 9.